Listed here are 28 T cell receptor beta chains from one sample, sequenced in a study of T cell responses to AZD1222 COVID-19 vaccine. TCRdb's copy holds only in-frame clones and misses some; the assay was immunoSEQ multiplex PCR. The sample shows roughly 100,000 clones, around 90% of them seen only once. The specimen was peripheral blood, collected on day 0 of AZD1222 vaccination. The receptors were gathered from an adult in good health.

The V call is TRBV15, the J call TRBJ1-2; D call uncertain. Germline V lookup: CDR1 LNHNV, CDR2 YYDKDF (reference sequence). V lost 0 bases to trimming and J lost 8 bases, with 7 bases between them. The CDR3 runs 12 residues. The CDR3 is CATSRDQSGYTF. The CDR3 DNA is TGTGCCACCAGCAGAGATCAGTCAGGCTACACCTTC. Drawing the rest from reference TRBV15 and TRBJ1-2, the complete variable domain is DAMVIQNPRYQVTQFGKPVTLSCSQTLNHNVMYWYQQKSSQAPKLLFHYYDKDFNNEADTPDNFQSRRPNTSFCFLDIRSPGLGDTAMYLCATSRDQSGYTFGSGTRLTVV.

This clone was recorded only once. V and J are TRBV9 and TRBJ2-1; no reliable D call. The CDR3 consists of 13 residues. The germline CDR1 and CDR2 sequences are SGDLS and YYNGEE. Trimming shortened V by 2 bases and J by 8 bases, and 11 bases separated the two germline ends. This CDR3 reads CASSVWQSHEQFF. The CDR3 DNA follows: TGTGCCAGCAGCGTTTGGCAGAGCCATGAGCAGTTCTTC. Full variable domain (rest looked up from reference TRBV9 and TRBJ2-1): DSGVTQTPKHLITATGQRVTLRCSPRSGDLSVYWYQQSLDQGLQFLIQYYNGEERAKGNILERFSAQQFPDLHSELNLSSLELGDSALYFCASSVWQSHEQFFGPGTRLTVL.

This sequence joins TRBV18 and TRBJ1-2; 9 bases map to TRBD1. There are 17 residues in the CDR3. J was trimmed by 0 bases and V by 3 bases; bases with no gene match: 8. Germline CDR1 is KGHSH and CDR2 is LQKENI. The CDR3 reads CASSPNRDRAANYGYTF. DNA of the CDR3: TGTGCCAGCTCACCCAACAGGGACAGGGCGGCTAACTATGGCTACACCTTC. The full variable domain, in which reference TRBV18 and TRBJ1-2 provide the parts outside the CDR3, is NAGVMQNPRHLVRRRGQEARLRCSPMKGHSHVYWYRQLPEEGLKFMVYLQKENIIDESGMPKERFSAEFPKEGPSILRIQQVVRGDSAAYFCASSPNRDRAANYGYTFGSGTRLTVV.

V gene TRBV19 combines with J gene TRBJ1-1; 7 bases are shared with TRBD1. Germline trimming cut 10 bases from V and 3 bases from J; bases unmatched to any gene: 8. This CDR3 has 13 residues. In germline, CDR1 is LNHDA, CDR2 SQIVND (reference sequence). CDR3 protein: CATSTGRDTEAFF. The CDR3 nucleotides read TGTGCCACTTCGACAGGGAGGGACACTGAAGCTTTCTTT.

The chain carries TRBV19 and TRBJ1-1; the D gene is possibly TRBD1 (5 bases). V was cut by 5 bases and J by 4 bases, with 11 bases left in between. CDR1 is LNHDA, CDR2 SQIVND, per germline (reference sequence). CDR3 length: 13 residues. CDR3 in amino acids: CASSPQGPTEAFF. The CDR3 nucleotides read TGTGCCAGTAGTCCTCAGGGTCCCACTGAAGCTTTCTTT.

V gene TRBV6-6 combines with J gene TRBJ1-2; a weak D match, TRBD1 (5 bases). CDR1 is MNHNY and CDR2 is SVGAGI in the germline V gene (reference sequence). The CDR3 length is 13 residues. Trimming pared 2 bases from V and 6 bases from J, leaving 10 bases between. This CDR3 is CASSYGGNDGYTF. The CDR3, as DNA: TGTGCCAGCAGTTACGGGGGAAACGATGGCTACACCTTC.

This rearrangement joins TRBV5-4 to TRBJ2-1, with unresolved D. This CDR3 has 16 residues. V gave up 0 bases and J gave up 12 bases, with 22 bases separating them. CDR1 and CDR2 from the germline V gene are SGHNT and YYREEE (reference sequence). CDR3 DNA sequence: TGTGCCAGCAGCTTGGACACCCCAAGCCTCGCCTCTTGGCAGTTCTTC. This codes for CASSLDTPSLASWQFF.

This chain joins TRBV29-1 and TRBJ2-7, with D possibly being TRBD2 (7 bases). V lost 6 bases and J 3 bases, leaving 18 bases between the germline ends. Germline V gene lookup returns CDR1 SQVTM and CDR2 ANQGSEA. The CDR3 contains 14 residues. In DNA form, the CDR3 reads TGCAGCGTGTACCCCGGGGGAGGGGGCTACGAGCAGTACTTC. Translating gives CSVYPGGGGYEQYF.

The chain links TRBV14 to TRBJ1-2, with 7 nucleotides matching TRBD1. The CDR3 runs to 16 residues. Germline assignment: CDR1 SGHDN and CDR2 FVKESK. V shed 4 bases and J 4 bases; nucleotides not matched to a gene: 12. CDR3 nucleotides: TGTGCCAGCAGCCCTCTGGGGACAGCTTCCTTCTATGGCTACACCTTC. Encoded protein: CASSPLGTASFYGYTF.

The chain has TRBV3-1 (or the pseudogene TRBV3-2) and TRBJ2-7, with 7 bases lining up with TRBD1. V was pared by 7 bases and J by 5 bases, with 11 bases of the junction left unmatched. Germline V gene data show CDR1 as LGHDT and CDR2 as YNNKEL (reference sequence). CDR3 length equals 14 residues. Written as DNA, the CDR3 is TGTGCCAGCACCCACCGGGACAGAGGAGACGAGCAGTACTTC. Translated, it gives CASTHRDRGDEQYF.

The gene calls are TRBV3-1 (or the pseudogene TRBV3-2) and TRBJ1-3; D gene uncertain. The germline CDR1 and CDR2 sequences are LGHDT and YNNKEL (reference sequence). V shed 7 bases and J shed 3 bases, with 10 bases lying between them. The CDR3 length is 13 residues. The CDR3 reads CASTDGFGNTIYF. CDR3 DNA: TGTGCCAGCACCGACGGTTTTGGAAACACCATATATTTT.

The chain carries TRBV2 and TRBJ2-3, with D unclear. Trimming took 2 bases from V and 8 from J, leaving 11 bases between them. The CDR3 has 13 residues. From germline, CDR1 is SNHLY and CDR2 FYNNEI. The CDR3 here is CASSEFGIGTQYF. The CDR3 coding sequence is TGTGCCAGCAGTGAATTTGGGATCGGTACGCAGTATTTT. The full variable domain, with the rest looked up from reference TRBV2 and TRBJ2-3, is EPEVTQTPSHQVTQMGQEVILRCVPISNHLYFYWYRQILGQKVEFLVSFYNNEISEKSEIFDDQFSVERPDGSNFTLKIRSTKLEDSAMYFCASSEFGIGTQYFGPGTRLTVL.

This clone has just one count. DNA for the CDR3: TGTGCCAGCAGCCCTCCCCCACTAGGTCGGGGACAGGGGGCAGAAGCTTTCTTT. It translates to CASSPPPLGRGQGAEAFF. The chain uses TRBV7-9 and TRBJ1-1; 12 bases are a match to TRBD1. From germline, CDR1 is SEHNR and CDR2 FQNEAQ (reference sequence). J lost 8 bases, V lost 5 bases, and 18 bases had no gene match. This CDR3 is 18 amino acids long.

The chain joins TRBV3-1 (or the pseudogene TRBV3-2) to TRBJ2-1; tentatively, D is TRBD1 (6 bases). CDR1 and CDR2 (germline): LGHDT, YNNKEL (reference sequence). Trimming took 1 base from V and 6 from J, leaving 7 bases between them. The length of the CDR3 is 13 residues. The CDR3 spells CASSQVGGNEQFF. The CDR3 DNA reads TGTGCCAGCAGCCAAGTAGGGGGCAATGAGCAGTTCTTC.

Remarks on this clone: The junction does not match germline at one end; this may be a read error. The gene calls are TRBV18 and TRBJ1-6; possibly TRBD1 for D (6 bases). This CDR3 contains 19 residues. Germline V lookup: CDR1 KGHSH, CDR2 LQKENI. CDR3 region: CASPPTPGAGTYYNSPLHF. As DNA, the CDR3 is TGTGCCAGCCCACCTACGCCGGGGGCCGGGACCTACTATAATTCACCCCTCCACTTT.

The rearrangement uses TRBV2 and TRBJ2-7; D may correspond to TRBD1 or TRBD2 (5 bases each). Per germline, CDR1 SNHLY and CDR2 FYNNEI. Trimming cost V 6 bases and J 2 bases, with 14 bases left between them. This CDR3 spans 14 amino acids. In DNA form, the CDR3 reads TGTGCCAGCAGGGACGGGGACGCCGCCTACGAGCAGTACTTC. Residues: CASRDGDAAYEQYF. Using reference TRBV2 and TRBJ2-7 for the parts outside the CDR3, the full variable domain is EPEVTQTPSHQVTQMGQEVILRCVPISNHLYFYWYRQILGQKVEFLVSFYNNEISEKSEIFDDQFSVERPDGSNFTLKIRSTKLEDSAMYFCASRDGDAAYEQYFGPGTRLTVT.

This chain joins TRBV6-5 and TRBJ2-7; D gene uncertain. The germline V gene encodes CDR1 MNHEY and CDR2 SVGAGI. V lost 0 bases and J lost 1, with 10 bases in between. The CDR3 consists of 15 residues. CDR3 nucleotides: TGTGCCAGCAGTTACTCGCTCGGAAGTTCCTACGAGCAGTACTTC. Its translation: CASSYSLGSSYEQYF.

This chain joins TRBV7-9 and TRBJ2-3, with D tentatively TRBD1 (6 bases). CDR1 is SEHNR, CDR2 FQNEAQ, per germline (reference sequence). V lost 1 base, J lost 2 bases, and 19 bases lay in between. The CDR3 length is 18 residues. The chain's CDR3 is CASSLDPAQGVSTDTQYF. In nucleotides, the CDR3 is TGTGCCAGCAGCTTAGACCCGGCACAGGGAGTTTCCACAGATACGCAGTATTTT.

This clone turned up a few times. The gene calls are TRBV30 and TRBJ1-1; TRBD1 matches 7 bases. Germline V gives CDR1 GTSNPN, CDR2 SVGIG (reference sequence). The CDR3 has 15 amino acids. J lost 2 bases, V lost 1 base, and 7 bases had no gene match. CDR3 residues: CAWSAQGTENTEAFF. The CDR3 DNA is TGTGCCTGGAGTGCCCAGGGGACAGAAAACACTGAAGCTTTCTTT.

The chain has TRBV12-3 or TRBV12-4 and TRBJ1-3, with TRBD1 identical over 7 bases. The V gene end was trimmed by 7 bases and the J gene end by 16 bases; junction bases not matched to a gene: 10. There are 11 residues in the CDR3. CDR3 loop: CASNQGGDFYF. Here the CDR3 DNA reads TGTGCCAGCAATCAGGGGGGGGACTTTTATTTT.

DNA for the CDR3: TGTGCCAGCTCACTCGGGGGACAGGGATGGGAGGAGCAGTACTTC. Its translation is CASSLGGQGWEEQYF. The V and J genes are TRBV18 and TRBJ2-7; 9 bases line up with TRBD1. Trimming cost V 4 bases and J 7 bases; bases outside gene matches: 11. Germline loops: CDR1 KGHSH, CDR2 LQKENI. The CDR3 is 15 residues long.

Only one count was recorded for this clone. The chain links TRBV4-1 to TRBJ2-3; D unclear. This CDR3 is built from 13 residues. Looked up from germline, CDR1 is MGHRA and CDR2 is YSYEKL. V lost 5 bases and J lost 2, with 8 bases in between. The CDR3 loop reads CASSEWVTDTQYF. Written as DNA, the CDR3 is TGCGCCAGCAGCGAATGGGTCACAGATACGCAGTATTTT.

A single count supports this clone. The chain has TRBV18 and TRBJ1-2, with D hard to call. CDR1 and CDR2 from the germline V gene are KGHSH and LQKENI. The CDR3 has 18 residues. With 0 bases removed from V and 0 bases from J, the gap between germline ends came to 17 bases. CDR3 sequence reads: CASSPPPGSRRANYGYTF. The CDR3 region has the DNA TGTGCCAGCTCACCACCGCCCGGGTCCCGTAGGGCTAACTATGGCTACACCTTC.

The rearrangement joins TRBV30 to TRBJ1-4; D possibly corresponds to TRBD1 (5 bases). Germline V gene sequence: CDR1 GTSNPN, CDR2 SVGIG (reference sequence). The CDR3 has 13 amino acids. Between the trimmed V and J ends, which lost 1 base and 6 bases, there was a span of 9 bases. In DNA form, the CDR3 reads TGTGCCTGGAGTGGGTGGGGGGATGAAAAACTGTTTTTT. Protein sequence: CAWSGWGDEKLFF.

V and J are TRBV5-1 and TRBJ2-3; possible D gene TRBD1, 6 bases. V was shortened by 5 bases and J by 1 base, with 14 bases between the two germline ends. CDR1 and CDR2 from the germline V gene are SGHRS and YFSETQ. The CDR3 runs to 15 residues. The CDR3 DNA reads TGCGCCAGCAGGAGGGTTACAGGGCGCACAGATACGCAGTATTTT. It yields the protein CASRRVTGRTDTQYF.

The chain uses TRBV6-2 or TRBV6-3 and TRBJ1-6; D gene unclear. Germline-derived CDR1 and CDR2 are MNHEY and SVGEGT. The CDR3 contains 14 residues. The V end was cut by 4 bases, the J end by 5 bases, with 9 bases between. This CDR3 is CASSSGRNNSPLHF. CDR3 coding DNA: TGTGCCAGCAGTTCCGGACGGAATAATTCACCCCTCCACTTT.

The rearrangement uses TRBV6-5 and TRBJ2-7, with D possibly matching TRBD1 (6 bases). The CDR3 consists of 14 residues. Germline V gene data show CDR1 as MNHEY and CDR2 as SVGAGI. Trimming removed 4 bases at V and 3 bases at J, with 13 bases between. The CDR3 coding sequence is TGTGCCAGCAGTTCCGCTACAGGGATCTACGAGCAGTACTTC. Encoded protein: CASSSATGIYEQYF.

The rearrangement links TRBV11-2 to TRBJ2-2, with unresolved D. Per the germline V gene, CDR1 is SGHAT and CDR2 is FQNNGV. V dropped 5 bases and J dropped 6 bases, with 4 bases sitting between them. The CDR3 spans 11 residues. The CDR3 reads CASSPSGELFF. The CDR3 DNA reads TGTGCCAGCAGCCCTTCCGGGGAGCTGTTTTTT.